One and the same sample provided the 4 T cell receptor beta chains below, sequenced in a study of human T cells and chemical hapten exposure. In TCRdb, the RACE reads were re-called with MiXCR into one record per CDR3 protein. The data show 300,000 to 450,000 distinct CDR3 sequences, approximately 5.1% seen once. The time point is: pre-sensitization, week 0. Treatment given: therapeutic diphenylcyclopropenone sensitization with weekly scalp DPC. Specimen: whole blood, collected in connection with sensitization to the hapten diphenylcyclopropenone (DPC). Source of these receptors: a woman between 50 and 59 years old with alopecia areata. Some clones in this sample may be carry-over from other donors' samples.

Many counts were recorded for this clonotype. This chain joins TRBV27 and TRBJ1-1; perhaps TRBD1 as D (5 bases). Trimming left V 4 bases short and J 5 bases short, with 14 bases between. The length of the CDR3 is 14 residues. Germline V gives CDR1 MNHEY, CDR2 SMNVEV (reference sequence). The CDR3 loop is CASSYGGEDTEAFF. For the CDR3, the DNA is TGTGCCAGCAGTTATGGGGGGGAGGATACTGAAGCTTTCTTT.

This clonotype was seen ten or more times. The genes are TRBV6-5 and TRBJ1-1; TRBD1 might be the D (5 bases). With 4 bases removed from V and 0 bases from J, the gap between germline ends came to 15 bases. The CDR3 runs to 16 residues. From germline, CDR1 is MNHEY and CDR2 SVGAGI. CDR3 nucleotides: TGTGCCAGCAGTTCCCCCCGACAGTCTATGAACACTGAAGCTTTCTTT. This sequence encodes CASSSPRQSMNTEAFF.

This clonotype was found many times. The chain joins TRBV9 to TRBJ1-3; tentatively, D is TRBD1 (5 bases). CDR3 length: 15 residues. V shed 5 bases and J shed 4 bases, with 16 bases lying between them. The germline CDR1 and CDR2 sequences are SGDLS and YYNGEE. The CDR3 reads CASSPWGDSGNTIYF. CDR3 DNA: TGTGCCAGCAGTCCCTGGGGGGACTCGGGAAACACCATATATTTT. The whole variable domain, remainder taken from reference TRBV9 and TRBJ1-3, is DSGVTQTPKHLITATGQRVTLRCSPRSGDLSVYWYQQSLDQGLQFLIQYYNGEERAKGNILERFSAQQFPDLHSELNLSSLELGDSALYFCASSPWGDSGNTIYFGEGSWLTVV.

This clonotype was seen only a few times. The J gene is TRBJ1-1, the V gene TRBV11-3; D perhaps matches TRBD1 (5 bases). Germline V gene sequence: CDR1 SGHNT, CDR2 YENEEA. The V end was cut by 0 bases, the J end by 1 base, with 9 bases between. The CDR3 covers 15 residues. The CDR3 DNA sequence: TGTGCCAGCAGCTTAGATGCTACAGGGAACACTGAAGCTTTCTTT. Protein product: CASSLDATGNTEAFF.